A single T cell receptor (beta chain) is shown here with its context. The CDR3 spans 15 residues. Trimming cost V 0 bases and J 0 bases, with 8 bases left between them. Germline lookup yields CDR1 PRHDT and CDR2 FYEKMQ (reference sequence). This record belongs to a study of shared clonotypes between healthy human individuals. Assay: immunoSEQ multiplex PCR; the TCRdb copy retains only in-frame clones and omits some. The profile shows roughly 2.1 million clones, 85% to 95% of them singletons. As defined, naive CD8 cells were CD45RO-negative and positively selected for CCR7, with terminally differentiated effector memory CD45RA+ cells excluded. There were no recent acute infections or vaccinations among the donors, who were healthy HIV-negative adults.

The receptor comes from a man younger than 30 in good health. Some clones in this sample may be carry-over from other donors' samples. The specimen sequenced was naive CD8+ T cells from PBMCs. The chain carries TRBV13 and TRBJ1-2; D unresolved. The CDR3 bases are TGTGCCAGCAGCTTAGGCCTGAGGGCTAACTATGGCTACACCTTC. Its protein is CASSLGLRANYGYTF.